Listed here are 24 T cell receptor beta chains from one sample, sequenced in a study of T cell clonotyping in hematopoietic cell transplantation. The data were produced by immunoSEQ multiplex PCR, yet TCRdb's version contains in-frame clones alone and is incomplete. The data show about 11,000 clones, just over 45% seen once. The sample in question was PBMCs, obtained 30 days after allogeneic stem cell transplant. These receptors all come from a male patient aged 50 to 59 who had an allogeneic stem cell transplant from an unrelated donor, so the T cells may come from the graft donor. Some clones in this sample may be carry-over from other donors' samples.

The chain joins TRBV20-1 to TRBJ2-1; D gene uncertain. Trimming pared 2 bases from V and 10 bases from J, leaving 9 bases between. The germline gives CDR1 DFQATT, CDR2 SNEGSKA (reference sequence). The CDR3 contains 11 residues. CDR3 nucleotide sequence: TGCAGTGCTAGAACTGTGGAAGAGCAGTTCTTC. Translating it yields CSARTVEEQFF.

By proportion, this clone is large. In nucleotides, the CDR3 is TGTGCGACGGGGGAGAACCAAGAGACCCAGTACTTC. This codes for CATGENQETQYF. The chain is built from TRBV19 and TRBJ2-5; TRBD2 is a possible D gene (6 bases). CDR3 size: 12 residues. Looked up from germline, CDR1 is LNHDA and CDR2 is SQIVND (reference sequence).

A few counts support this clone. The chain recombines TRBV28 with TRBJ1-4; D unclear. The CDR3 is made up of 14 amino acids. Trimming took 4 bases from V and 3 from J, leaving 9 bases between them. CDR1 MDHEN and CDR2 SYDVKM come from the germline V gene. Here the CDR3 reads CASSYRGPNEKLFF. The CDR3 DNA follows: TGTGCCAGCAGTTACAGAGGCCCTAATGAAAAACTGTTTTTT.

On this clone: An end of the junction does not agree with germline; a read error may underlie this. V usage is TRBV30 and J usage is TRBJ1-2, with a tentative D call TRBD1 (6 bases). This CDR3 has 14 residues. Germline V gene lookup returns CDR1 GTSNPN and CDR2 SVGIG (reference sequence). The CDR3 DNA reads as TGTGCCCGGAGTGTACAGGGCTTGGGGTATGGCTACACCTTC. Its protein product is CARSVQGLGYGYTF. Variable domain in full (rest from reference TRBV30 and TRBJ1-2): SQTIHQWPATLVQPVGSPLSLECTVEGTSNPNLYWYRQAAGRGLQLLFYSVGIGQISSEVPQNLSASRPQDRQFILSSKKLLLSDSGFYLCARSVQGLGYGYTFGSGTRLTVV.

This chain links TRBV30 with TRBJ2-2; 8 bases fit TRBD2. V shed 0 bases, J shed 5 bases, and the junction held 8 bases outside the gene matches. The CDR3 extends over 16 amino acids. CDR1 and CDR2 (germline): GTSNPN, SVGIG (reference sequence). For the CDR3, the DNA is TGTGCCTGGAGTGTACTGGGCGGGAGGATTACCGGGGAGCTGTTTTTT. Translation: CAWSVLGGRITGELFF.

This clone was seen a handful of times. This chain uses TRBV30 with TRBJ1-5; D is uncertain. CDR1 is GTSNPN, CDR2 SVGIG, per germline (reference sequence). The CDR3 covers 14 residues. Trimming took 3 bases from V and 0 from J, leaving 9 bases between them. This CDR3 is CAWSQRDSNQPQHF. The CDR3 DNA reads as TGTGCCTGGAGCCAGAGGGATAGCAATCAGCCCCAGCATTTT.

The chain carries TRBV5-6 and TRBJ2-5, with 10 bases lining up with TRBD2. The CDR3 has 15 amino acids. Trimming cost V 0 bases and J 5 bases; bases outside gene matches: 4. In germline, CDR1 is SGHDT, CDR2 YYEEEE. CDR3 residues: CASSLALAGVETQYF. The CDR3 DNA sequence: TGTGCCAGCAGCTTGGCTCTAGCGGGAGTGGAGACCCAGTACTTC.

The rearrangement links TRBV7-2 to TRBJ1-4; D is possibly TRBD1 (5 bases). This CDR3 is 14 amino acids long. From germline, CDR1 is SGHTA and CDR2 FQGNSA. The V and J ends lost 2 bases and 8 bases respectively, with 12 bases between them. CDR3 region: CASSLWGLGEKLFF. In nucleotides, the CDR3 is TGTGCCAGCAGCTTATGGGGCTTAGGAGAAAAACTGTTTTTT.

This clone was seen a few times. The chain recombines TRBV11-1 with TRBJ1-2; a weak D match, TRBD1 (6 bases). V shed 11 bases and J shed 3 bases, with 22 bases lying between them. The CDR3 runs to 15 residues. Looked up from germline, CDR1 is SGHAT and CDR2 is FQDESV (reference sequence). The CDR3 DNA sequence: TGTGCCCAACCTGAACCAACGGGGGCTGACTATGGCTACACCTTC. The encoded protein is CAQPEPTGADYGYTF.

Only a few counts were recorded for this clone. CDR3 sequence: CASRALYREMNTEAFF. In DNA, the CDR3 is TGTGCCAGTAGGGCACTCTACAGGGAAATGAACACTGAAGCTTTCTTT. The chain couples TRBV19 to TRBJ1-1; tentatively, D is TRBD1 (6 bases). The CDR3 sequence is 16 residues long. Germline CDR1 is LNHDA and CDR2 is SQIVND (reference sequence). Trimming removed 6 bases from V and 0 bases from J, with 17 bases in between.

The CDR3 DNA reads TGTGCCAGCAGCTTAGACAGGGGGCTCGGGGAGACCCAGTACTTC. Translated: CASSLDRGLGETQYF. The V gene is TRBV7-2, the J gene TRBJ2-5; 9 bases fit TRBD1. CDR3 length: 15 amino acids. Trimming took 1 base from V and 5 from J; bases not matched to a gene: 5. In germline, CDR1 is SGHTA, CDR2 FQGNSA.

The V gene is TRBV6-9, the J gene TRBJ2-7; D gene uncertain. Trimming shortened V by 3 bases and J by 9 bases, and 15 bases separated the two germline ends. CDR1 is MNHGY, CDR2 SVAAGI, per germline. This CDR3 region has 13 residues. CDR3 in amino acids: CASSYLGLHGQYF. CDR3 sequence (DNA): TGTGCCAGCAGTTACCTGGGTCTTCACGGGCAGTACTTC.

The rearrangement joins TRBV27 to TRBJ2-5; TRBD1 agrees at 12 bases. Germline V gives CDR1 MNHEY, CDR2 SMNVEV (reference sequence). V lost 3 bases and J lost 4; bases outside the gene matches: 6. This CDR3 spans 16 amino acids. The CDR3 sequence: CASSFFGTGGAETQYF. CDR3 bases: TGTGCCAGCAGTTTTTTCGGGACAGGGGGCGCAGAGACCCAGTACTTC.

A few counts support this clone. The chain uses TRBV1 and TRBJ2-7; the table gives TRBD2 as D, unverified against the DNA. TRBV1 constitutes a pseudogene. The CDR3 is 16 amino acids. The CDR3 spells CTSSQDTASGMREQYF. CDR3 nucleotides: TGCACCAGCAGCCAAGATACGGCTAGCGGGATGAGGGAGCAGTACTTC.

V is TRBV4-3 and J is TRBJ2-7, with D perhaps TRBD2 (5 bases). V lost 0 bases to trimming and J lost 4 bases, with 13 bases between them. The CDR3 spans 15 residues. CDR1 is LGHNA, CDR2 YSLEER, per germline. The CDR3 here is CASSQDRSGPYEQYF. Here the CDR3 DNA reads TGCGCCAGCAGCCAAGATCGGAGCGGTCCATACGAGCAGTACTTC.

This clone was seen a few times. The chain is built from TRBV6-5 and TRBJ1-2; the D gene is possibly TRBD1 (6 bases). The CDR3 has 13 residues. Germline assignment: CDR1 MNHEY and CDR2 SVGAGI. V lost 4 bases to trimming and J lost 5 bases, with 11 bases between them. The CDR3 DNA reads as TGTGCCAGCAGTTCGACAGGTAGATATGGCTACACCTTC. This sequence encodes CASSSTGRYGYTF.

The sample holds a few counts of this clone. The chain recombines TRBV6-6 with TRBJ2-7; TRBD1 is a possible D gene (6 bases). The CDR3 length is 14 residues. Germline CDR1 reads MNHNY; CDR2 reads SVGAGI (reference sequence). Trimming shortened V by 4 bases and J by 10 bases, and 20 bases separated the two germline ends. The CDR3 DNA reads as TGTGCCAGCAGTTGGGGGCAGGGACGCAGCGGACAGTACTTC. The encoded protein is CASSWGQGRSGQYF.

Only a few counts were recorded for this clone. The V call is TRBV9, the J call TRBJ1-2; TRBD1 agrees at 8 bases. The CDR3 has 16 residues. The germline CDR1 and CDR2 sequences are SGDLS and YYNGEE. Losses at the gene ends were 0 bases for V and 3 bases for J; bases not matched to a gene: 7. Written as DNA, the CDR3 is TGTGCCAGCAGCGTAGGGGACAGGTGGGGAGACTATGGCTACACCTTC. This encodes CASSVGDRWGDYGYTF.

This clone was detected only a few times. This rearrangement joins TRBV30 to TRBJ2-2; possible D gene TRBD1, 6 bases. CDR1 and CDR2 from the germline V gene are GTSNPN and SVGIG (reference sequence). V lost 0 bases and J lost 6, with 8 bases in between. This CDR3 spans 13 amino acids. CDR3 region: CAWSVQGAGELFF. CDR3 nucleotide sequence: TGTGCCTGGAGTGTACAGGGAGCCGGGGAGCTGTTTTTT.

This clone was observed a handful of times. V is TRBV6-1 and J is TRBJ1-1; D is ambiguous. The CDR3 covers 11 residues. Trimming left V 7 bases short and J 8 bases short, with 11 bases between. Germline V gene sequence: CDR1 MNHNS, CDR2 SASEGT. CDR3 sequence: CASTRTEEAFF. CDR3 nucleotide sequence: TGTGCCAGCACCCGGACGGAAGAAGCTTTCTTT.

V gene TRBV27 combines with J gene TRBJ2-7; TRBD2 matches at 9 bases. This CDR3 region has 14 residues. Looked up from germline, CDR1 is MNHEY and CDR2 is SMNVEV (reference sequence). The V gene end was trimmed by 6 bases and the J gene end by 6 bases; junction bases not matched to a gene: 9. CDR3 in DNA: TGTGCCAGCAGACCTCTAGCGGGAAGTGGCGAGCAGTACTTC. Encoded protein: CASRPLAGSGEQYF.

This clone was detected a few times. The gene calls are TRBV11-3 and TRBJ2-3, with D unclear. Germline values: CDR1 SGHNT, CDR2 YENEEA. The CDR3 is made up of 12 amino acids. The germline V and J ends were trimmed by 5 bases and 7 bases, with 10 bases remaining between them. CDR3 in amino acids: CASSIDTNTQYF. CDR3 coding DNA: TGTGCCAGCAGCATCGACACGAATACGCAGTATTTT.

The CDR3 DNA reads TGCAGTGCTAGACAGGCGGCCGAAGCTTTCTTT. Translation gives CSARQAAEAFF. This chain joins TRBV20-1 and TRBJ1-1; unclear D gene. V shed 2 bases and J shed 8 bases, with 9 bases lying between them. There are 11 residues in the CDR3. Germline values: CDR1 DFQATT, CDR2 SNEGSKA (reference sequence).

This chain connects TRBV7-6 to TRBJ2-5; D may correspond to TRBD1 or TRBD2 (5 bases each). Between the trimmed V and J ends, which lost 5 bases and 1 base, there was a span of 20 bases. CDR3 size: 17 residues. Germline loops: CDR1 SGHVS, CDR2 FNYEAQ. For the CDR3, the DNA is TGTGCCAGCAGCGTCGACCCAATCAGGGAGTTCCAAGAGACCCAGTACTTC. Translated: CASSVDPIREFQETQYF.